What follows are 16 T cell receptor beta chains derived from one specimen sequenced in a study of T cells in Graves' hyperthyroidism and ophthalmopathy. RNA transcripts served as the template for amplifying TCR beta CDR3 regions. Carried out on the TCR CDR3, a first-round RT-PCR used the HTBI primer set. TCRdb independently ran MiXCR on the multiplex PCR reads; one entry per CDR3 protein. Altogether fewer than 350,000 distinct CDR3 sequences are present, roughly 15% being singletons, with the ten largest covering 30%. Sequenced material: blood. These receptors were collected from a woman aged 45-60 years with Graves' hyperthyroidism that later progressed to Graves' ophthalmopathy.

In its sample, this clonotype was seen many times. This chain connects TRBV5-1 to TRBJ2-7, with TRBD2 identical over 9 bases. CDR1 and CDR2 (germline): SGHRS, YFSETQ. The CDR3 extends over 15 amino acids. V dropped 1 base and J dropped 5; count of bases not matched to a gene: 7. CDR3 nucleotides: TGCGCCAGCAGCTTGTCCGGGACTAGCAGGGACGAGCAGTACTTC. This sequence encodes CASSLSGTSRDEQYF.

This clonotype was observed a single time. V gene TRBV5-1 combines with J gene TRBJ2-1, with a weak D call TRBD2 (6 bases). The V end lost 4 bases, the J end lost 1 base, and 18 bases lay between the germline ends. Germline CDR1 reads SGHRS; CDR2 reads YFSETQ. The CDR3 totals 17 residues. The CDR3 sequence: CASSPRGSTHSYNEQFF. CDR3 DNA: TGCGCCAGCAGCCCCCGGGGGAGTACCCATTCCTACAATGAGCAGTTCTTC.

For this clonotype: A much larger clone differs from this one at a single base, so this may be a read error. This sequence joins TRBV12-3 or TRBV12-4 and TRBJ2-6; 7 positions agree with TRBD2. CDR3 size: 19 residues. Trimming removed 6 bases from V and 0 bases from J; junction bases left unmatched: 14. Written as DNA, the CDR3 is TGTGCCAGCAGCCCGCCAGCGGGGCGGTCGGTCTCTGGGGCCAACGTCCTGACTTTC. Translating gives CASSPPAGRSVSGANVLTF.

Ten or more counts support this clonotype. The CDR3 nucleotides read TGTGCCAGCAGCTTAGTGTCGGAGGGTAATGAAAAACTGTTTTTT. Protein product: CASSLVSEGNEKLFF. V usage is TRBV7-2 and J usage is TRBJ1-4; D uncertain. This CDR3 is 15 amino acids long. Trimming removed 1 base at V and 4 bases at J, with 10 bases between. Germline V gene sequence: CDR1 SGHTA, CDR2 FQGNSA.

The chain uses TRBV6-9 and TRBJ2-3; D unresolved. V lost 3 bases and J lost 4, with 14 bases in between. The length of the CDR3 is 15 residues. Germline V gene data show CDR1 as MNHGY and CDR2 as SVAAGI. The CDR3 DNA sequence: TGTGCCAGCAGTTACCGCCAGGCCGTCGCAGATACGCAGTATTTT. It codes for CASSYRQAVADTQYF.

This chain connects TRBV12-3 or TRBV12-4 to TRBJ2-2; tentatively, D is TRBD1 (6 bases). With 6 bases removed from V and 0 bases from J, the gap between germline ends came to 11 bases. The CDR3 has 15 residues. The CDR3 DNA is TGTGCCAGCAGGCAAACAGGGACGAACACCGGGGAGCTGTTTTTT. This translates into CASRQTGTNTGELFF.

This clonotype was found many times. The J gene is TRBJ1-5, the V gene TRBV18, with 8 nucleotides matching TRBD1. CDR1 is KGHSH and CDR2 is LQKENI in the germline V gene. CDR3 length: 15 amino acids. V shed 5 bases and J 6 bases; nucleotides not matched to a gene: 9. Here the CDR3 DNA reads TGTGCCAGCTCATCACAGGGGGAGGCTGGTCAGCCCCAGCATTTT. Its protein is CASSSQGEAGQPQHF.

In this sample, this clonotype turned up a few times. CDR3 nucleotides: TGTGCCAGCAGTGTCTTCGAGGGTAGCAATCAGCCCCAGCATTTT. This sequence encodes CASSVFEGSNQPQHF. This chain uses TRBV7-6 with TRBJ1-5; D call uncertain. Germline-derived CDR1 and CDR2 are SGHVS and FNYEAQ. The CDR3 runs to 15 residues. V lost 6 bases to trimming and J lost 0 bases, with 12 bases between them.

This clonotype was observed a few times. The CDR3 coding sequence is TGTGCCAGCAGTGAGGGACAGGTACTGAACACTGAAGCTTTCTTT. This sequence encodes CASSEGQVLNTEAFF. J is TRBJ1-1 and V is TRBV25-1, with 8 bases lining up with TRBD1. J lost 0 bases, V lost 3 bases, and 3 bases had no gene match. Per the germline V gene, CDR1 is MGHDK and CDR2 is SYGVNS. The CDR3 is 15 amino acids.

There are many counts of this clonotype. The chain is built from TRBV20-1 and TRBJ2-7; D may be TRBD2 (6 bases). The CDR3 has 13 amino acids. Germline CDR1 and CDR2: DFQATT and SNEGSKA (reference sequence). V dropped 5 bases and J dropped 2 bases, with 13 bases sitting between them. The CDR3 DNA reads TGCAGTGCTTACCGGGACTCGGCCTACGAGCAGTACTTC. Its translation is CSAYRDSAYEQYF.

This clonotype was recorded a few times. V and J are TRBV9 and TRBJ2-7; 10 bases map to TRBD2. The CDR3 sequence is 15 residues long. Germline CDR1 reads SGDLS; CDR2 reads YYNGEE. The V segment lost 0 bases and the J segment 2 bases; nucleotides outside the gene matches: 2. The CDR3 loop is CASSVEAGGPYEQYF. CDR3 coding DNA: TGTGCCAGCAGCGTAGAAGCGGGAGGGCCCTACGAGCAGTACTTC.

The chain recombines TRBV19 with TRBJ2-3, with unresolved D. Germline-derived CDR1 and CDR2 are LNHDA and SQIVND (reference sequence). The V end lost 5 bases, the J end lost 4 bases, and 10 bases lay between the germline ends. The CDR3 has 13 residues. CDR3 residues: CASSAPRADTQYF. CDR3 nucleotides: TGTGCCAGTAGTGCCCCTAGGGCAGATACGCAGTATTTT. Full variable domain (remainder filled in from reference TRBV19 and TRBJ2-3): DGGITQSPKYLFRKEGQNVTLSCEQNLNHDAMYWYRQDPGQGLRLIYYSQIVNDFQKGDIAEGYSVSREKKESFPLTVTSAQKNPTAFYLCASSAPRADTQYFGPGTRLTVL.

Ten or more counts support this clonotype. V usage is TRBV5-1 and J usage is TRBJ1-1; 8 bases are a match to TRBD1. CDR1 SGHRS and CDR2 YFSETQ come from the germline V gene. V lost 0 bases and J lost 4; bases outside the gene matches: 17. The CDR3 contains 19 residues. CDR3 region: CASSLEPGADRVRSTEAFF. The CDR3 DNA follows: TGCGCCAGCAGCTTGGAGCCTGGGGCGGACAGGGTCCGGAGCACTGAAGCTTTCTTT. Supplemented by reference TRBV5-1 and TRBJ1-1, the full variable domain reads KAGVTQTPRYLIKTRGQQVTLSCSPISGHRSVSWYQQTPGQGLQFLFEYFSETQRNKGNFPGRFSGRQFSNSRSEMNVSTLELGDSALYLCASSLEPGADRVRSTEAFFGQGTRLTVV.

The CDR3 bases are TGTGCCAGCAGACTTCTAGCGGGAGGTAGGGATACGCAGTATTTT. It yields the protein CASRLLAGGRDTQYF. This sequence joins TRBV5-5 and TRBJ2-3; 11 nucleotides line up with TRBD2. Germline CDR1 is SGHKS and CDR2 is YYEKEE (reference sequence). After removal of 5 bases from V and 6 bases from J, the junction contained 8 bases not matched to a gene. This CDR3 region has 15 residues.

By its share, this clonotype is medium-sized. The J gene is TRBJ2-7, the V gene TRBV2; D is possibly TRBD1 (6 bases). Germline CDR1 reads SNHLY; CDR2 reads FYNNEI. This CDR3 is built from 13 residues. The V gene lost 7 bases and the J gene lost 4 bases, with 14 bases spanning the gap. CDR3 protein: CASMNRGTYEQYF. CDR3 DNA sequence: TGTGCCAGCATGAATCGTGGGACATACGAGCAGTACTTC.

This clonotype has at least ten counts. The chain recombines TRBV6-1 with TRBJ1-2; the D gene is possibly TRBD1 (5 bases). Germline V gene lookup returns CDR1 MNHNS and CDR2 SASEGT. The CDR3 sequence is 14 residues long. Trimming pared 5 bases from V and 8 bases from J, leaving 18 bases between. In DNA form, the CDR3 reads TGTGCCAGCAGTCTAAGGGACCGCCCTGGAGGCTACACCTTC. Translating it yields CASSLRDRPGGYTF.